These 6 T cell receptor beta chains were all obtained from the same sample, sequenced in a study of beta chain features in type 1 diabetes listed by TCRdb under 2018. The library was produced with the immunoSEQ multiplex PCR assay. The entire amount of isolated RNA was reverse transcribed using the High Capacity cDNA Reverse Transcription Kit, so the sequenced TCRB transcripts were expressed ones. Not all clones reach the TCRdb copy of this immuneACCESS table, which keeps in-frame sequences only. Checked studies attribute under half of the gap to unresolved V genes and leave the rest unexplained. For this sample there are under 800,000 clones; around 15% appear just once. The ten largest clones take up approximately 0.087% of the sample. The sequenced sample consisted of naive CD4+ T cells from blood. The cell subset or site label, read with the paper, signifies: true naive CD4+ T cells. The receptors originated from a man younger than 35 in good health.

This clone was observed a handful of times. The rearrangement uses TRBV29-1 and TRBJ2-6, with 8 positions matching TRBD1. This CDR3 has 17 amino acids. Germline CDR1 SQVTM, CDR2 ANQGSEA. The V gene end was trimmed by 4 bases and the J gene end by 0 bases; junction bases not matched to a gene: 8. CDR3 region: CSVVAGTGGSGANVLTF. For the CDR3, the DNA is TGCAGCGTTGTGGCCGGGACAGGTGGCTCTGGGGCCAACGTCCTGACTTTC.

V gene TRBV5-1 combines with J gene TRBJ1-3, with 8 bases matching TRBD1. Germline V lookup: CDR1 SGHRS, CDR2 YFSETQ. V was clipped by 4 bases and J by 0 bases; unmatched bases: 6. CDR3 length equals 16 residues. The CDR3 DNA reads TGCGCCAGCAGCGTGGGACAGGCAAGCTCTGGAAACACCATATATTTT. It translates to CASSVGQASSGNTIYF. Filled out from reference TRBV5-1 and TRBJ1-3, the complete variable domain reads KAGVTQTPRYLIKTRGQQVTLSCSPISGHRSVSWYQQTPGQGLQFLFEYFSETQRNKGNFPGRFSGRQFSNSRSEMNVSTLELGDSALYLCASSVGQASSGNTIYFGEGSWLTVV.

Only a few counts were recorded for this clone. The V call is TRBV4-3, the J call TRBJ2-3; D is perhaps TRBD2 (6 bases). The CDR3 length is 16 residues. Per germline, CDR1 LGHNA and CDR2 YSLEER. Deletions cut 3 bases from V and 1 base from J, with 14 bases between. CDR3 coding DNA: TGCGCCAGCAGCCACCTAGCGTACGGACGCACAGATACGCAGTATTTT. Its protein is CASSHLAYGRTDTQYF.

The rearrangement joins TRBV28 to TRBJ1-2, with a possible D match to TRBD1 (5 bases). The CDR3 has 13 amino acids. V lost 5 bases, J lost 4 bases, and 11 bases lay in between. CDR1 is MDHEN and CDR2 is SYDVKM in the germline V gene. The CDR3 coding sequence is TGTGCCAGCAGTCCCCCGGGGCCCTATGGCTACACCTTC. Amino acids: CASSPPGPYGYTF.

The V call is TRBV2, the J call TRBJ1-5; 7 nucleotides align to TRBD1. The CDR3 runs to 15 residues. Unmatched junction bases numbered 9, after V lost 6 bases and J lost 4 bases. Germline loops: CDR1 SNHLY, CDR2 FYNNEI. CDR3 protein: CASRPGTDRNQPQHF. DNA for the CDR3: TGTGCCAGCAGGCCCGGGACAGATAGAAATCAGCCCCAGCATTTT.

This clone has more than one count but fewer than ten. The chain carries TRBV16 and TRBJ1-1, with a possible D match to TRBD1 (6 bases). Trimming removed 0 bases at V and 1 base at J, with 9 bases between. The CDR3 has 15 amino acids. Germline CDR1 is KGHSY and CDR2 is FQNENV. CDR3 bases: TGTGCCAGCAGCCAATCGGGGGCAGGGAACACTGAAGCTTTCTTT. This gives the protein CASSQSGAGNTEAFF.